This is a list of T cell receptor beta chains from one sample in a study of T-cell memory formation after mild COVID-19. TCRdb ran MiXCR on the 5' RACE reads and lists one entry per CDR3 protein. This sample carries around 300,000 distinct CDR3 sequences, 18% of them seen once, and the ten largest clones take 20% to 25%. Sequenced material: PBMCs or a T cell subset sorted from them (not recorded which). These receptors were collected from a man aged 18 to 35 who had mild COVID-19 (a few samples of this study predate the infection). Cell type and time point are not known. Each CDR3 is given with its conserved first and last residue. The D gene is left open where the match is weak. A row's size may be missing; if present it is once, few, many or a size class.

few | - | TRBJ1-4 | TRBV2 | CASRTGGRNEKLFF | TGTGCCAGCAGGACGGGGGGCAGGAATGAAAAACTGTTTTTT
few | - | TRBJ2-3 | TRBV6-2/TRBV6-3 | CASSRREDTQYF | TGTGCCAGCAGCCGTAGAGAGGATACGCAGTATTTT
- | TRBD1 | TRBJ1-5 | TRBV30 | CAWNPQGVRNQPQHF | TGTGCCTGGAATCCTCAGGGGGTACGCAATCAGCCCCAGCATTTT
few | - | TRBJ2-7 | TRBV10-1 | CASSDSLSYEQYF | TGCGCCAGCAGTGACTCTCTCTCCTACGAGCAGTACTTC
- | - | TRBJ1-4 | TRBV5-1 | CASKQGGEKLFF | TGCGCCAGCAAACAGGGAGGTGAAAAACTGTTTTTT
- | - | TRBJ1-5 | TRBV4-1 | CASSQGTLTQPQHF | TGCGCCAGCAGCCAAGGGACACTTACTCAGCCCCAGCATTTT
few | - | TRBJ2-4 | TRBV25-1 | CASRSAGDGIQYF | TGTGCCAGCAGATCGGCAGGGGACGGCATTCAGTACTTC
few | TRBD1 | TRBJ2-4 | TRBV27 | CASRGEDSTGGIQYF | TGTGCCAGCAGGGGGGAGGATTCGACAGGGGGCATTCAGTACTTC
many | TRBD1 | TRBJ1-1 | TRBV11-2 | CASSLAFLRGRDSTEAFF | TGTGCCAGCAGCTTAGCGTTCCTCAGGGGGCGCGACTCCACTGAAGCTTTCTTT
- | - | TRBJ1-1 | TRBV5-1 | CASSFGGGNTEAFF | TGCGCCAGCAGCTTTGGCGGTGGCAACACTGAAGCTTTCTTT
few | - | TRBJ2-3 | TRBV10-1 | CASSDHEWGDTQYF | TGCGCCAGCAGTGACCACGAGTGGGGGGATACGCAGTATTTT
many | - | TRBJ2-3 | TRBV29-1 | CSVEWGRYTDTQYF | TGCAGCGTTGAGTGGGGGCGATACACAGATACGCAGTATTTT
many | - | TRBJ1-1 | TRBV20-1 | CSALGLLNTEAFF | TGCAGTGCCTTGGGGCTTCTGAACACTGAAGCTTTCTTT
- | - | TRBJ2-5 | TRBV15 | CATDRGTQETQYF | TGTGCCACGGACCGGGGGACCCAAGAGACCCAGTACTTC
- | - | TRBJ1-6 | TRBV20-1 | CSALRTENSPLHF | TGCAGTGCTCTTCGGACCGAGAATTCACCCCTCCACTTT
few | TRBD2 | TRBJ2-1 | TRBV7-6 | CASSSTTSGGNEQFF | TGTGCCAGCAGCTCGACGACTAGCGGGGGCAATGAGCAGTTCTTC
- | TRBD2 | TRBJ2-3 | TRBV2 | CASSPRLAGGDTQYF | TGTGCCAGCAGCCCGAGACTAGCGGGGGGAGATACGCAGTATTTT
many | TRBD1 | TRBJ2-1 | TRBV6-2/TRBV6-3 | CASSDRTGLLTYNEQFF | TGTGCCAGCAGCGATAGGACAGGGCTGTTGACCTACAATGAGCAGTTCTTC
- | - | TRBJ1-6 | TRBV5-1 | CASSLSILTTDNSPLHF | TGCGCCAGCAGCTTATCGATCTTGACGACAGATAATTCACCCCTCCACTTT
few | TRBD1 | TRBJ1-2 | TRBV4-1 | CASRATGSGLNYGYTF | TGCGCCAGCAGGGCGACAGGGAGCGGCCTTAACTATGGCTACACCTTC
few | TRBD1 | TRBJ2-3 | TRBV4-3 | CASSPYPGTVTDTQYF | TGCGCCAGCAGCCCATACCCCGGGACAGTCACAGATACGCAGTATTTT
many | - | TRBJ2-7 | TRBV7-6 | CASSPGPDHVYEQYF | TGTGCCAGCAGCCCCGGGCCCGACCACGTCTACGAGCAGTACTTC
- | TRBD2 | TRBJ2-5 | TRBV5-5 | CASSPRAGGGETQYF | TGTGCCAGCAGCCCCCGGGCGGGGGGCGGAGAGACCCAGTACTTC
few | - | TRBJ1-1 | TRBV6-2/TRBV6-3 | CATTGHTEAFF | TGTGCCACGACAGGCCACACTGAAGCTTTCTTT
few | TRBD1 | TRBJ2-5 | TRBV4-1 | CASSHYTGVRETQYF | TGCGCCAGCAGCCATTACACAGGGGTTCGAGAGACCCAGTACTTC
few | TRBD2 | TRBJ2-2 | TRBV2 | CASKGLNTGELFF | TGTGCCAGCAAGGGACTAAACACCGGGGAGCTGTTTTTT
- | TRBD2 | TRBJ2-3 | TRBV7-3 | CASSSELAGGDTQYF | TGTGCCAGCAGCTCGGAACTAGCGGGGGGAGATACGCAGTATTTT
few | - | TRBJ2-5 | TRBV7-6 | CASSSRTLVETQYF | TGTGCCAGCAGCTCGCGGACTTTAGTAGAGACCCAGTACTTC
- | - | TRBJ2-7 | TRBV4-1 | CASSQEVLPSSYEQYF | TGCGCCAGCAGCCAAGAGGTACTTCCGTCCTCGTACGAGCAGTACTTC
- | - | TRBJ1-2 | TRBV29-1 | CSDLSTNYGYTF | TGCAGCGACCTATCGACTAACTATGGCTACACCTTC
- | - | TRBJ1-3 | TRBV29-1 | CSVPGSGNTIYF | TGCAGCGTCCCAGGATCTGGAAACACCATATATTTT
- | - | TRBJ1-1 | TRBV28 | CASRGILAFF | TGTGCCAGCCGGGGGATCCTAGCTTTCTTT
- | - | TRBJ2-1 | TRBV9 | CASSVGGTSVRNEQFF | TGTGCCAGCAGCGTAGGGGGGACTTCAGTCCGTAATGAGCAGTTCTTC
- | - | TRBJ2-1 | TRBV24-1 | CATSVGREHEQFF | TGTGCCACCAGTGTGGGCAGGGAGCATGAGCAGTTCTTC
- | TRBD1 | TRBJ1-5 | TRBV20-1 | CSASRDSVGQPQHF | TGCAGTGCTAGCCGGGACAGCGTCGGTCAGCCCCAGCATTTT
many | - | TRBJ2-5 | TRBV20-1 | CSARDSASRDWETQYF | TGCAGTGCTAGAGATTCTGCTTCGCGCGATTGGGAGACCCAGTACTTC
few | TRBD1 | TRBJ2-3 | TRBV20-1 | CSAPAQGPTQYF | TGCAGTGCTCCGGCACAGGGGCCCACGCAGTATTTT
- | - | TRBJ1-4 | TRBV6-5 | CASSYSGRGEKLFF | TGTGCCAGCAGTTACTCGGGTAGGGGAGAAAAACTGTTTTTT
- | TRBD1 | TRBJ1-5 | TRBV7-2 | CASSVQGARQPQHF | TGTGCCAGCAGCGTACAGGGGGCGCGTCAGCCCCAGCATTTT
- | - | TRBJ2-1 | TRBV20-1 | CSAESGRAYNEQFF | TGCAGTGCTGAGTCCGGCCGGGCCTACAATGAGCAGTTCTTC
- | TRBD2 | TRBJ2-5 | TRBV7-9 | CASSFVLAGGPRETQYF | TGTGCCAGCAGCTTCGTACTAGCGGGGGGGCCTCGGGAGACCCAGTACTTC
few | TRBD1 | TRBJ1-1 | TRBV6-2/TRBV6-3 | CASMIRDREMNTEAFF | TGTGCCAGCATGATCCGGGACAGGGAGATGAACACTGAAGCTTTCTTT
- | TRBD2 | TRBJ2-2 | TRBV7-2 | CASSHGISGYTGELFF | TGTGCCAGCAGCCACGGTATTAGCGGGTACACCGGGGAGCTGTTTTTT
few | - | TRBJ2-1 | TRBV6-2/TRBV6-3 | CASSYSEGTSQFF | TGTGCCAGCAGTTACTCCGAGGGGACCAGTCAGTTCTTC
many | - | TRBJ2-1 | TRBV4-3 | CASSQLSTRNEQFF | TGCGCCAGCAGCCAATTAAGTACTAGGAATGAGCAGTTCTTC
few | - | TRBJ1-5 | TRBV12-3/TRBV12-4 | CASSPGQNQPQHF | TGTGCCAGCAGCCCCGGACAGAATCAGCCCCAGCATTTT